Listed here is a single T cell receptor (beta chain). The germline gives CDR1 SGHVS, CDR2 FQNEAQ. This CDR3 region has 13 residues. This record belongs to a study of CXCR3-negative and CXCR3-positive naive CD8 T cells. With UMI labels, 5' RACE was used to prepare the TRB cDNA libraries. No DNA is given; TCRdb re-called the 5' RACE reads and lists each CDR3 protein once. The sample is made up of about 41,000 distinct CDR3 sequences, and the top ten hold around 1.9% of it. This chain uses TRBV7-8 with TRBJ2-7; checking the TCRdb D call of TRBD1 is not possible without DNA. The sequence was collected from a human donor in good health. Some clones in this sample may be carry-over from other donors' samples. Material for sequencing was naive CXCR3- CD8+ T cells from blood. Specified subset: CD45RO-CCR7+CD27+CD95- naive CD8+ T cells lacking CXCR3 (TNR3-). CDR3 loop: CASSVGGDYEQYF.